The sequence of this T cell receptor beta chain was determined in a study of T cell responses to AZD1222 COVID-19 vaccine. Study overall: Second-dose schedules of about 4 or about 12 weeks were combined. Findings and limits, study-wide: Donors skewed white British and female; clonal diversity was possibly underestimated. The study reported that nearly half of spike-specific TCRs target unmutated variant regions. Of the AZD1222 recipients, only five to seven were seropositive at baseline.

Generated by immunoSEQ multiplex PCR, the TCRdb table keeps only in-frame clones and is missing some. This sample has around 130,000 clones; more than 70% occur once, and the top ten carry 9% to 15%. In the case of this clone: The antigen remains undetermined.

Trimming left V 6 bases short and J 7 bases short, with 18 bases between. CDR3 length: 14 residues. Germline assignment: CDR1 LGHNA and CDR2 YSLEER. The TCR was taken from an adult in good health. This chain links TRBV4-3 with TRBJ1-1, with a tentative D call TRBD1 (6 bases). The sequenced sample was peripheral blood, obtained on day 0 of AZD1222 vaccination. CDR3 amino acids: CASSPSQGRREAFF. The CDR3 bases are TGCGCCAGCAGTCCATCACAGGGAAGGCGTGAAGCTTTCTTT.